These 15 T cell receptor beta chains were all obtained from the same sample, sequenced in a study of vaccination and CD4 T cells after COVID-19. The antigens these receptors bind are not known. The treatment is: 10-day PBMC culture with coronavirus spike peptide pools or control peptides (ViraFEST assay). CD4+ T cells that had been cultured provided DNA sequenced with the Oncomine TCR Beta short-read assay. TCRdb re-called the PCR reads with MiXCR, one entry per CDR3 protein. The sample consists of about 14,000 distinct CDR3 sequences, about 47% of them appearing once. The sample taken for sequencing was CD4+ T cells from blood, cultured in vitro. All receptors derive from a human donor who had recovered from COVID-19.

This clonotype was observed a few times. The chain has TRBV6-1 and TRBJ1-2; D possibly corresponds to TRBD1 (6 bases). The CDR3 contains 15 residues. V was trimmed by 7 bases and J by 0 bases, leaving 15 bases between them. CDR1 MNHNS and CDR2 SASEGT come from the germline V gene. CDR3 in DNA: TGTGCCAGCATCGTACAGGGTTGGGCTAACTATGGCTACACCTTC. Amino acids: CASIVQGWANYGYTF.

The CDR3 sequence: CASSRGQGSSYNSPLHF. CDR3 sequence (DNA): TGTGCCAGCAGTAGGGGTCAGGGGAGCTCCTATAATTCACCCCTCCACTTT. V gene TRBV25-1 combines with J gene TRBJ1-6, with D maybe TRBD1 (6 bases). The CDR3 runs to 17 residues. Germline assignment: CDR1 MGHDK and CDR2 SYGVNS. V was cut by 5 bases and J by 0 bases, with 14 bases left in between.

This clonotype has more than one count but fewer than ten. V and J are TRBV15 and TRBJ1-2, with D possibly matching TRBD1 (5 bases). The germline V gene encodes CDR1 LNHNV and CDR2 YYDKDF (reference sequence). V dropped 0 bases and J dropped 4 bases, with 15 bases sitting between them. The CDR3 has 16 amino acids. CDR3 sequence reads: CATSRDGGENGYGYTF. The CDR3 nucleotides are TGTGCCACCAGCAGAGATGGGGGGGAAAATGGCTATGGCTACACCTTC.

The chain has TRBV28 and TRBJ2-1, with 8 bases that match TRBD2. The trim removed 3 bases at V and 6 bases at J, leaving 4 bases unmatched. This CDR3 comprises 14 residues. Per the germline V gene, CDR1 is MDHEN and CDR2 is SYDVKM. The CDR3 DNA reads TGTGCCAGCAGTTTTTGGGGGACTAGCAATGAGCAGTTCTTC. Residues: CASSFWGTSNEQFF. The variable domain in full, completed from reference TRBV28 and TRBJ2-1, reads DVKVTQSSRYLVKRTGEKVFLECVQDMDHENMFWYRQDPGLGLRLIYFSYDVKMKEKGDIPEGYSVSREKKERFSLILESASTNQTSMYLCASSFWGTSNEQFFGPGTRLTVL.

The chain couples TRBV11-3 to TRBJ2-5; D is perhaps TRBD1 or TRBD2 (5 bases each). The CDR3 runs 15 residues. Looked up from germline, CDR1 is SGHNT and CDR2 is YENEEA. With 4 bases removed from V and 2 bases from J, the gap between germline ends came to 14 bases. CDR3 loop: CASSSGGVGQETQYF. CDR3 coding DNA: TGTGCCAGCAGCTCTGGGGGAGTGGGGCAAGAGACCCAGTACTTC.

The V and J genes are TRBV6-5 and TRBJ2-1, with D possibly matching TRBD2 (6 bases). From germline, CDR1 is MNHEY and CDR2 SVGAGI. CDR3 length equals 13 residues. The V end was cut by 1 base, the J end by 6 bases, with 7 bases between. The CDR3, as DNA: TGTGCCAGCAGTTACTTGGGGGGCAATGAGCAGTTCTTC. Translating gives CASSYLGGNEQFF.

The CDR3 reads CASSLGSLYEQYF. In DNA form, the CDR3 reads TGTGCCAGCAGTTTAGGGTCCCTCTACGAGCAGTACTTC. The gene calls are TRBV12-3 or TRBV12-4 and TRBJ2-7; D ambiguous. V gave up 1 base and J gave up 3 bases, with 7 bases separating them. The CDR3 spans 13 residues.

The chain is built from TRBV5-1 and TRBJ1-1; 10 bases are shared with TRBD1. The CDR3 contains 16 residues. V lost 3 bases, J lost 4 bases, and 9 bases stayed unmatched. Per germline, CDR1 SGHRS and CDR2 YFSETQ. CDR3 region: CASSYLWDRGTTEAFF. The CDR3 bases are TGCGCCAGCAGCTATTTATGGGACAGGGGTACCACTGAAGCTTTCTTT.

This clonotype was seen once. The rearrangement joins TRBV6-2 or TRBV6-3 to TRBJ2-7; 11 positions agree with TRBD2. After removal of 7 bases from V and 4 bases from J, the junction contained 12 bases not matched to a gene. Looked up from germline, CDR1 is MNHEY and CDR2 is SVGEGT. The CDR3 spans 16 residues. The CDR3 nucleotides are TGTGCCAGCAAAAAGGGAGGACTAGCGGGTTCTTACGAGCAGTACTTC. It encodes CASKKGGLAGSYEQYF.

This chain links TRBV7-3 with TRBJ2-1, with no clear D. Trimming removed 7 bases at V and 4 bases at J, with 8 bases between. From germline, CDR1 is SGHTA and CDR2 FQGTGA. The CDR3 runs to 12 residues. CDR3 in DNA: TGTGCCAGCACCCTCTTATACAATGAGCAGTTCTTC. This gives the protein CASTLLYNEQFF.

This clonotype was observed a handful of times. The genes are TRBV6-1 and TRBJ2-5; TRBD2 might be the D (7 bases). The CDR3 has 13 amino acids. In germline, CDR1 is MNHNS, CDR2 SASEGT. V was cut by 10 bases and J by 5 bases, with 17 bases left in between. The CDR3 sequence is CATKWGGGETQYF. The CDR3 DNA reads TGTGCCACCAAATGGGGGGGCGGGGAGACCCAGTACTTC.

This chain connects TRBV7-9 to TRBJ2-7; no definite D call. Germline V gene data show CDR1 as SEHNR and CDR2 as FQNEAQ (reference sequence). With 5 bases removed from V and 12 bases from J, the gap between germline ends came to 14 bases. This CDR3 comprises 11 residues. This chain's CDR3 is CASSPRSDPYF. DNA for the CDR3: TGTGCCAGCAGCCCCCGGTCCGACCCGTACTTC.

This clonotype was observed a handful of times. The chain combines TRBV7-8 with TRBJ1-1, with D perhaps TRBD1 (6 bases). V was cut by 2 bases and J by 8 bases, with 9 bases left in between. Germline V lookup: CDR1 SGHVS, CDR2 FQNEAQ. The CDR3 loop spans 12 amino acids. The CDR3 bases are TGTGCCAGCAGCTTACCGAGGGGGGAAGCTTTCTTT. This encodes CASSLPRGEAFF.

The CDR3 sequence: CASSSGQGSYNEQFF. The CDR3 region has the DNA TGTGCCAGCAGCTCGGGACAGGGGTCCTACAATGAGCAGTTCTTC. V gene TRBV7-9 combines with J gene TRBJ2-1; TRBD1 matches at 10 bases. J lost 1 base, V lost 4 bases, and 1 base had no gene match. Germline CDR1 and CDR2: SEHNR and FQNEAQ (reference sequence). The CDR3 extends over 15 amino acids.

This clonotype has a handful of counts. This chain uses TRBV7-9 with TRBJ2-5; D not resolved. The V gene lost 5 bases and the J gene lost 1 base, with 5 bases spanning the gap. The CDR3 is made up of 12 amino acids. Germline assignment: CDR1 SEHNR and CDR2 FQNEAQ (reference sequence). The CDR3 DNA sequence: TGTGCCAGCAGCCTTGGCCAAGAGACCCAGTACTTC. It yields the protein CASSLGQETQYF.